This TCR beta chain was retrieved from a study of cytomegalovirus exposure and HLA in healthy donors. The study, taken as a whole, reports: TCR beta V segments were, for the most part, productive about 87% or about 30% of the time in an earlier analysis. Confirmation was obtained in vitro that three CMV-associated chains are specific for CMV antigens. 164 TCR beta chains were listed as cytomegalovirus-associated.

In the case of this clone: Antigen: not known.

Amplification used 60 Vbeta primers and 13 Jbeta primers. Data came from immunoSEQ multiplex PCR; TCRdb stores just in-frame clones and leaves some out. The sample yields 100,000 to 150,000 clones, roughly 78% seen once. CDR1 is SGHNT, CDR2 YYREEE, per germline (reference sequence). The CDR3 loop spans 15 amino acids. V gave up 5 bases and J gave up 4 bases; unmatched junction bases: 6. Input material: PBMCs. The source is a woman aged 40 to 50 in good health and CMV-seronegative. V usage is TRBV5-4 and J usage is TRBJ2-1; TRBD1 agrees at 10 bases. The CDR3 loop is CASRRTGGMYNEQFF. CDR3 sequence (DNA): TGTGCCAGCAGGCGGACAGGGGGGATGTACAATGAGCAGTTCTTC.